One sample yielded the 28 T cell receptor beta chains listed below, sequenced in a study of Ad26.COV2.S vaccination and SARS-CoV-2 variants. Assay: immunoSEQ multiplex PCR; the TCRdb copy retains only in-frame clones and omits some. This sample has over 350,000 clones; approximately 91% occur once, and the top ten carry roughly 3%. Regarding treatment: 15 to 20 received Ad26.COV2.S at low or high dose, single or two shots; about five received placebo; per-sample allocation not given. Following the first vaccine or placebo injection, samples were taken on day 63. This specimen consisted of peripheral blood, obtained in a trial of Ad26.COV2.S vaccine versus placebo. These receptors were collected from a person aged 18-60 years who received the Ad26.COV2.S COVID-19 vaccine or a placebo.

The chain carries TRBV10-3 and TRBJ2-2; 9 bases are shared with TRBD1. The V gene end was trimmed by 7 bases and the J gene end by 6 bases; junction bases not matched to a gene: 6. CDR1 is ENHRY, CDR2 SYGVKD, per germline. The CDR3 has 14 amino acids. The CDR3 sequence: CAINPGQGAGELFF. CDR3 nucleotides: TGTGCCATCAACCCGGGACAGGGTGCCGGGGAGCTGTTTTTT.

This CDR3 reads CASSASSRGPLHF. The CDR3 nucleotides are TGTGCCAGCAGCGCCAGTTCGAGGGGACCCCTCCACTTT. The chain has TRBV7-2 and TRBJ1-6; the D gene is possibly TRBD1 (5 bases). CDR3 length equals 13 residues. Germline V gene lookup returns CDR1 SGHTA and CDR2 FQGNSA. V lost 5 bases, J lost 12 bases, and 14 bases lay in between.

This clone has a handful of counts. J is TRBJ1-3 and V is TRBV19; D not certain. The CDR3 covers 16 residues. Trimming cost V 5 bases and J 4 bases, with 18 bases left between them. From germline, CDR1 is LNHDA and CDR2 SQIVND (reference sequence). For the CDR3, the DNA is TGTGCCAGTAGTGCGAGAAGTGTCTCGTCGGGAAACACCATATATTTT. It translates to CASSARSVSSGNTIYF. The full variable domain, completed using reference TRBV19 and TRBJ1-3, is DGGITQSPKYLFRKEGQNVTLSCEQNLNHDAMYWYRQDPGQGLRLIYYSQIVNDFQKGDIAEGYSVSREKKESFPLTVTSAQKNPTAFYLCASSARSVSSGNTIYFGEGSWLTVV.

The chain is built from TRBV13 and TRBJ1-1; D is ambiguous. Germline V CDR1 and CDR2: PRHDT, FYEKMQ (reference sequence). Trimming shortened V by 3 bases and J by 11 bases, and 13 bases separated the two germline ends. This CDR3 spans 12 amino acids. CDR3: CASSFAGLGAFF. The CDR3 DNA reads TGTGCCAGCAGCTTCGCGGGCCTGGGCGCTTTCTTT.

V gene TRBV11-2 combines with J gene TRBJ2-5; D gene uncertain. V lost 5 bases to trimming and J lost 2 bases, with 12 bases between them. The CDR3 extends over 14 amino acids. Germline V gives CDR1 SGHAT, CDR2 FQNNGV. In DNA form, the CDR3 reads TGTGCCAGCAGCAGACCCCCGGAGCAAGAGACCCAGTACTTC. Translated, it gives CASSRPPEQETQYF.

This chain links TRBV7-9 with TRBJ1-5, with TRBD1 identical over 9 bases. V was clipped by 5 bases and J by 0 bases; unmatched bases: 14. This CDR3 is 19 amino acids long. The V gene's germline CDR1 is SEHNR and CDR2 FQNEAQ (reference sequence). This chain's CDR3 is CASSKGQGGGSFSNQPQHF. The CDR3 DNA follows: TGTGCCAGCAGCAAGGGACAGGGAGGGGGCTCCTTTAGCAATCAGCCCCAGCATTTT.

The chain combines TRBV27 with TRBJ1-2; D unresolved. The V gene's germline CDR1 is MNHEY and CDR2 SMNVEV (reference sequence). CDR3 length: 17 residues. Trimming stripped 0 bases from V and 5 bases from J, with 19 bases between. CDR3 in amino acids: CASSLSLAVPSIYGYTF. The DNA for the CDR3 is TGTGCCAGCAGTTTATCGTTGGCAGTCCCATCTATATATGGCTACACCTTC.

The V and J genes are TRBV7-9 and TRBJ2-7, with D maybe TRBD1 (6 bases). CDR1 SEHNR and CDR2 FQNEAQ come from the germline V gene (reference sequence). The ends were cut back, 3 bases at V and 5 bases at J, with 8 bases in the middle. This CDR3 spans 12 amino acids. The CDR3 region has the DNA TGTGCCAGCAGCTTTACAGGGAACGAGCAGTACTTC. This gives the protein CASSFTGNEQYF.

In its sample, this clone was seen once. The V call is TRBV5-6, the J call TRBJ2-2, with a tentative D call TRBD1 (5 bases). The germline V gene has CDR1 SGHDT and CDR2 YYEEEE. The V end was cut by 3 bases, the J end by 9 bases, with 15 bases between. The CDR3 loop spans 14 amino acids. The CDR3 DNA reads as TGTGCCAGCAGCTACAAGGCTCGACAGCGGGAGCTGTTTTTT. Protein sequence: CASSYKARQRELFF. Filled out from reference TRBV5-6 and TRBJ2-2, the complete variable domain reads DAGVTQSPTHLIKTRGQQVTLRCSPKSGHDTVSWYQQALGQGPQFIFQYYEEEERQRGNFPDRFSGHQFPNYSSELNVNALLLGDSALYLCASSYKARQRELFFGEGSRLTVL.

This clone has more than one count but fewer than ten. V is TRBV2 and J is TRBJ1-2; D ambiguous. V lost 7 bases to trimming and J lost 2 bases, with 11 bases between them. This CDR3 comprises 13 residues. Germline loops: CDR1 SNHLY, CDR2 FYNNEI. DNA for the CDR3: TGTGCCAGCAACCCGGACTTCAACTATGGCTACACCTTC. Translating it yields CASNPDFNYGYTF.

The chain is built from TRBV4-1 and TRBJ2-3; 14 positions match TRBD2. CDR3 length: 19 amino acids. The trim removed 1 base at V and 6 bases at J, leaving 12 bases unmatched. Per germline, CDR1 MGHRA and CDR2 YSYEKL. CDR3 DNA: TGCGCCAGCAGCCAAGTTCCCTCACGACTAGCGGGGGGGCCGGATACGCAGTATTTT. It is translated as CASSQVPSRLAGGPDTQYF.

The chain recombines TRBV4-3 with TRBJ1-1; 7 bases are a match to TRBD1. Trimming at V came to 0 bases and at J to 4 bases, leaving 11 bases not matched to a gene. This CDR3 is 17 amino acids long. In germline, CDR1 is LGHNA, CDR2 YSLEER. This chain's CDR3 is CASSQDLAPGGFTEAFF. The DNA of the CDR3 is TGCGCCAGCAGCCAAGATTTAGCTCCAGGGGGGTTCACTGAAGCTTTCTTT.

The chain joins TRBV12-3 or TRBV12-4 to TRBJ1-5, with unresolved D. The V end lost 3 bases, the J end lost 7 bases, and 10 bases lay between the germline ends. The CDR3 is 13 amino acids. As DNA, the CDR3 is TGTGCCAGCAGTTTGGAGCTCAGGCAGCCCCAGCATTTT. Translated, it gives CASSLELRQPQHF.

CDR3 loop: CASSPRQGLGTQYF. CDR3 sequence (DNA): TGTGCCAGCAGCCCTAGACAGGGCTTGGGGACCCAGTACTTC. The V gene is TRBV9, the J gene TRBJ2-5; 7 bases are a match to TRBD1. The germline CDR1 and CDR2 sequences are SGDLS and YYNGEE. V lost 4 bases to trimming and J lost 7 bases; unmatched junction nucleotides: 10. The CDR3 totals 14 residues.

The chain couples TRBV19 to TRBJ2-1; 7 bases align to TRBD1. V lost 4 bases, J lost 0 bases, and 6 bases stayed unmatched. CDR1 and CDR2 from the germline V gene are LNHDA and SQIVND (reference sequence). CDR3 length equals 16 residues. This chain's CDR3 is CASSRQGLSSYNEQFF. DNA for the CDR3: TGTGCCAGTAGTAGACAGGGCTTGAGCTCCTACAATGAGCAGTTCTTC.

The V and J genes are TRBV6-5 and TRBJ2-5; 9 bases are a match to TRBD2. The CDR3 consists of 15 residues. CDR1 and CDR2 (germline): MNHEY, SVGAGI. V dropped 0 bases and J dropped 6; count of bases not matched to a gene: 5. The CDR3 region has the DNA TGTGCCAGCAGTTACTCGCCTAGCGGGGAGAAGACCCAGTACTTC. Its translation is CASSYSPSGEKTQYF.

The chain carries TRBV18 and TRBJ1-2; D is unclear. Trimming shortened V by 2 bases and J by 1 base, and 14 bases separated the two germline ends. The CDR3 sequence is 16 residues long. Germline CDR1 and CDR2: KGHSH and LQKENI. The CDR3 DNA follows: TGTGCCAGCTCACCAGGAGAGGACGGTCTTAACTATGGCTACACCTTC. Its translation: CASSPGEDGLNYGYTF.

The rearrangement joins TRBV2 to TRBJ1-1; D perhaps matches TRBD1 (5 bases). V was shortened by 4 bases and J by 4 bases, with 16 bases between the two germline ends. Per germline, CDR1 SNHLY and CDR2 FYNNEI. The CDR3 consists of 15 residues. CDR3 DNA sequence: TGTGCCAGCAGTGCGGTGGGGGGAGGGAGCACTGAAGCTTTCTTT. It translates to CASSAVGGGSTEAFF. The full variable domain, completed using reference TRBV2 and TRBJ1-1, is EPEVTQTPSHQVTQMGQEVILRCVPISNHLYFYWYRQILGQKVEFLVSFYNNEISEKSEIFDDQFSVERPDGSNFTLKIRSTKLEDSAMYFCASSAVGGGSTEAFFGQGTRLTVV.

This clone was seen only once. The CDR3 bases are TGTGCCAGCAGCTTAGATGCGGTTGCTGCTGAGCAGTTCTTC. Its translation: CASSLDAVAAEQFF. The gene calls are TRBV11-2 and TRBJ2-1; D is undetermined. The CDR3 is 14 amino acids. V lost 0 bases, J lost 9 bases, and 12 bases lay in between. The germline V gene encodes CDR1 SGHAT and CDR2 FQNNGV.

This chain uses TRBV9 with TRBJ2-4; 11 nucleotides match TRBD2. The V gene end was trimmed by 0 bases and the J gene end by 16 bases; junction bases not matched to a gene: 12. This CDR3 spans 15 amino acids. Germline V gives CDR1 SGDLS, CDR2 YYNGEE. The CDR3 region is CASSVEGTSGLPSYF. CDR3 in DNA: TGTGCCAGCAGCGTAGAGGGGACTAGCGGTCTCCCGTCTTACTTC. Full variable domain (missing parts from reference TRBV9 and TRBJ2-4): DSGVTQTPKHLITATGQRVTLRCSPRSGDLSVYWYQQSLDQGLQFLIQYYNGEERAKGNILERFSAQQFPDLHSELNLSSLELGDSALYFCASSVEGTSGLPSYFGAGTRLSVL.

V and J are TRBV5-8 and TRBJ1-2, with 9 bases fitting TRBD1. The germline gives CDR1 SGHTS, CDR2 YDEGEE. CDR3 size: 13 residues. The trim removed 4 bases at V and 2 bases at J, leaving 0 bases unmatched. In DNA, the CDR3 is TGTGCCAGCAGCGGGACAGGGAACTATGGCTACACCTTC. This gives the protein CASSGTGNYGYTF. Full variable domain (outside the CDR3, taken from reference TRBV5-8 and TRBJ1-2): EAGVTQSPTHLIKTRGQQATLRCSPISGHTSVYWYQQALGLGLQFLLWYDEGEERNRGNFPPRFSGRQFPNYSSELNVNALELEDSALYLCASSGTGNYGYTFGSGTRLTVV.

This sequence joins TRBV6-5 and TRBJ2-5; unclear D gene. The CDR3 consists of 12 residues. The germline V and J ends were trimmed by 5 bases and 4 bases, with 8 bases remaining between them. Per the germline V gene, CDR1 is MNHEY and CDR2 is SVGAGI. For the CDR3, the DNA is TGTGCCAGCAGTAGAGCGAGAGAGACCCAGTACTTC. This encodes CASSRARETQYF.

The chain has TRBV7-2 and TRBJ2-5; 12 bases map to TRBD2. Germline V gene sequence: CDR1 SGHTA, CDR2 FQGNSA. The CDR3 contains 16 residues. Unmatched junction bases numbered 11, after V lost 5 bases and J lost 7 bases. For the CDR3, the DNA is TGTGCCAGCAGCCCGAGTCTAGCGGGGGGGTCCGTGACCCAGTACTTC. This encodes CASSPSLAGGSVTQYF.

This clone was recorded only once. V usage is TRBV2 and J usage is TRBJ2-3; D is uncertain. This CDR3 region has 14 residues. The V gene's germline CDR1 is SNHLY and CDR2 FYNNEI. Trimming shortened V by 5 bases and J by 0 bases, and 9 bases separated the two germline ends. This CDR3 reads CASSPAASTDTQYF. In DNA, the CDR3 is TGTGCCAGCAGTCCAGCAGCTAGCACAGATACGCAGTATTTT.

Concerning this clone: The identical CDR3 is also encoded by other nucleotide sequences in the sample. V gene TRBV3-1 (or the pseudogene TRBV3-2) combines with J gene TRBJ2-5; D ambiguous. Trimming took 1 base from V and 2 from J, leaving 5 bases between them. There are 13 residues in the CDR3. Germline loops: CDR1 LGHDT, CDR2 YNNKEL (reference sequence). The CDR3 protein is CASSQGVQETQYF. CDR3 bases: TGTGCCAGCAGCCAAGGTGTGCAAGAGACCCAGTACTTC.

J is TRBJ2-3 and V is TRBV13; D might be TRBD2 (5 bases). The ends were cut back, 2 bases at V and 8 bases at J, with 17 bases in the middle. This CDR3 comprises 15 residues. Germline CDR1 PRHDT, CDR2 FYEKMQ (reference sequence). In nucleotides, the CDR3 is TGTGCCAGCAGCTTAAAAGGAGCGGCTACGGGTACGCAGTATTTT. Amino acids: CASSLKGAATGTQYF.

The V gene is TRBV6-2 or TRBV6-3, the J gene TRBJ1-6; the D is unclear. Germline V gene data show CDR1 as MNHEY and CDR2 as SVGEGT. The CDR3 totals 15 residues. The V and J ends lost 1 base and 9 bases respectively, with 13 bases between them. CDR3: CASSYWNGVFSPLHF. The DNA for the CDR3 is TGTGCCAGCAGTTACTGGAACGGGGTCTTTTCACCCCTCCACTTT.

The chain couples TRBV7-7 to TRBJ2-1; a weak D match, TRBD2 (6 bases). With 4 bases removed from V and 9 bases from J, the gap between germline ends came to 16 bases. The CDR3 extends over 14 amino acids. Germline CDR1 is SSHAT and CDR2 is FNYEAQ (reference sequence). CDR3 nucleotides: TGTGCCAGCAGCTACGCGGCGGGGTCGCCTGAGCAGTTCTTC. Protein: CASSYAAGSPEQFF.